This is a list of T cell receptor beta chains from one sample in a study of OX40 agonist ivuxolimab in advanced cancers. Generated by immunoSEQ multiplex PCR, the TCRdb table keeps only in-frame clones and is missing some. The sample includes more than 45,000 clones, roughly nine tenths of them seen just once. The sample was CD4+ or CD8+ T cells sorted from blood, taken in a trial of the OX40 agonist ivuxolimab. The source of these receptors is an adult with an advanced solid tumor such as melanoma, head and neck, liver or kidney cancer. Both conserved end residues are part of each CDR3. The D gene is left open where the match is weak. Size is omitted from some rows. Given values are once, few, many or a class for expanded clones.

v_gene	abundance	j_gene	d_gene	CDR3nt	CDR3aa
TRBV2	NA	TRBJ1-5	NA	TGTGCCAGCAGTGCCCTTGGGGGAAATCAGCCCCAGCATTTT	CASSALGGNQPQHF
TRBV11-2	medium-sized	TRBJ2-5	NA	TGTGCCAGCAGCTTTGTGTCAGGACTAGAGACCCAGTACTTC	CASSFVSGLETQYF
TRBV7-8	NA	TRBJ2-5	TRBD2	TGTGCCAGCAGCCCAACTAGCGGGAGCCTGGGGGAGACCCAGTACTTC	CASSPTSGSLGETQYF
TRBV30	NA	TRBJ2-7	TRBD1	TGTGCCTGGGCCCGGGACAGTTCCTTCGAGCAGTACTTC	CAWARDSSFEQYF
TRBV30	NA	TRBJ1-1	TRBD1	TGTGCCTGGAGTGTACTCCCTCGGGACAGCGAAGCTTTCTTT	CAWSVLPRDSEAFF
TRBV30	NA	TRBJ2-1	NA	TGTGCCTGGAGGGAGGCCGGCTACAATGAGCAGTTCTTC	CAWREAGYNEQFF
TRBV27	few	TRBJ2-3	NA	TGTGCCAGCAGTTTAGGAGATACGCAGTATTTT	CASSLGDTQYF
TRBV19	NA	TRBJ2-1	NA	TGTGCCAGTTGCGCGGAGATAGGGAATGAGCAGTTCTTC	CASCAEIGNEQFF
TRBV4-1	NA	TRBJ2-3	NA	TGCGCCAGCAGCCAAGATAAGGGGATTAGCACAGATACGCAGTATTTT	CASSQDKGISTDTQYF
TRBV4-3	NA	TRBJ2-7	TRBD1	TGCGCCAGCAGCCCGACAGGGGGCTCCTACGAGCAGTACTTC	CASSPTGGSYEQYF
TRBV7-2	once	TRBJ1-4	TRBD1	TGTGCCAGCACCCCGGGTAGAGGGGGCGTAGAAAAACTGTTTTTT	CASTPGRGGVEKLFF
TRBV7-9	NA	TRBJ2-2	NA	TGTGCCAGCAGCCCCCCTTTCGGGGAATCGAACACCGGGGAGCTGTTTTTT	CASSPPFGESNTGELFF
TRBV2	NA	TRBJ2-3	TRBD2	TGTGCCAGCAGTGAGAGGACTAGCGGGACGAATACGCAGTATTTT	CASSERTSGTNTQYF
TRBV28	NA	TRBJ2-5	NA	TGTGCCAGCAGTCCTCCGGGACGAAAAGAGACCCAGTACTTC	CASSPPGRKETQYF
TRBV27	NA	TRBJ1-1	NA	TGTGCCAGCAGTTTACAGGGCGATCACACTGAAGCTTTCTTT	CASSLQGDHTEAFF
TRBV7-9	NA	TRBJ2-7	TRBD2	TGTGCCAGCAGCACCTCTAGCGGCGGCTTCCTTGAGCAGTACTTC	CASSTSSGGFLEQYF
TRBV4-1	NA	TRBJ2-1	TRBD2	TGCGCCAGCAGCCAAGAGGGTCTACTAGCGGGGAATGAGCAGTTCTTC	CASSQEGLLAGNEQFF
TRBV28	NA	TRBJ2-7	TRBD1	TGTGCCAGCCAGCGACAGGGTTCCACCGAGCAGTACTTC	CASQRQGSTEQYF
TRBV10-3	NA	TRBJ2-7	TRBD1	TGTGCCATCAAAGGACAGGATTACGAGCAGTACTTC	CAIKGQDYEQYF
TRBV15	NA	TRBJ2-7	TRBD2	TGTGCCACCACCGCAGCACAGGTTGCTTCGGGACTAGCGGGTCTCGAGCAGTACTTC	CATTAAQVASGLAGLEQYF
TRBV28	NA	TRBJ2-5	NA	TGTGCCAGCAGTTTCCCCTGGGAAGGGGCCGGGGAGACCCAGTACTTC	CASSFPWEGAGETQYF
TRBV4-2	NA	TRBJ2-7	TRBD1	TGTGCCAGCAGCCTTGGGGGGACAGGGTTCGACGAGCAGTACTTC	CASSLGGTGFDEQYF
TRBV15	NA	TRBJ2-5	NA	NA	CATSSTLGLAETQYF
TRBV15	NA	TRBJ2-7	TRBD2	TGTGCCACCAGCAGAACTAGCGGGAGTTCCCTCGCGCGGTGGCAGTACTTC	CATSRTSGSSLARWQYF
TRBV6-1	NA	TRBJ2-3	TRBD2	TGTGCCAGCAGTGGGACTAGCGGGGCTCCTAGCACAGATACGCAGTATTTT	CASSGTSGAPSTDTQYF
TRBV7-2	NA	TRBJ2-3	NA	TGTGCCAGCAGCTTAGATGGGACACTTGATACGCAGTATTTT	CASSLDGTLDTQYF
TRBV5-1	NA	TRBJ2-5	NA	TGCGCCAGCAGCCCCAGCCATCAGGGGGAGACCCAGTACTTC	CASSPSHQGETQYF
TRBV19	NA	TRBJ2-1	TRBD2	TGTGCCAGTAGTATGGGGACTAGCGGAGAGTACAATGAGCAGTTCTTC	CASSMGTSGEYNEQFF
TRBV7-9	NA	TRBJ1-1	NA	TGTGCCAGCAGCAGATTCGGGGAGATGAACACTGAAGCTTTCTTT	CASSRFGEMNTEAFF
TRBV27	NA	TRBJ2-3	TRBD2	TGTGCCAGCTTCCCATATAGCGGGAGTGAAGCAGATACGCAGTATTTT	CASFPYSGSEADTQYF
TRBV6-6	NA	TRBJ2-5	TRBD1	TGTGCCAGCAGGGTACAGGGGGGAGAGACCCAGTACTTC	CASRVQGGETQYF
TRBV6-5	NA	TRBJ2-1	TRBD1	TGTGCCAGCAGTTACTCGGCTACAGGGGGCCGTGGTGAGCAGTTCTTC	CASSYSATGGRGEQFF
TRBV5-1	NA	TRBJ2-7	TRBD2	TGCGCCAGCAGCTTTGGGACTAGCGGGATGGTCTCCTACGAGCAGTACTTC	CASSFGTSGMVSYEQYF
TRBV4-3	NA	TRBJ2-1	TRBD2	TGCGCCAGCAGCCAAGATGGGACTAGCATCAATGAGCAGTTCTTC	CASSQDGTSINEQFF
TRBV6-5	NA	TRBJ2-7	NA	TGTGCCAGCAGCTCTAGCGTTCGGAACTCCTACGAGCAGTACTTC	CASSSSVRNSYEQYF
TRBV18	NA	TRBJ2-7	NA	TGTGCCAGCTCACCCCAGTCCCGGGGCTCCTACGAGCAGTACTTC	CASSPQSRGSYEQYF
TRBV28	NA	TRBJ1-1	NA	TGTGCCAGCAGGAGTCAGGGGCCTCCCGAAGCTTTCTTT	CASRSQGPPEAFF
TRBV7-6	NA	TRBJ2-7	NA	TGTGCCAGCAGCTTAGAGTGGCTAGCTGGTGGTGTGCAGTACTTC	CASSLEWLAGGVQYF
TRBV27	NA	TRBJ2-4	TRBD1	TGTGCCAGCAGTTTAAGTTTCAGGGGGTGGGACATTCAGTACTTC	CASSLSFRGWDIQYF
TRBV28	NA	TRBJ2-3	NA	TGTGCCAGCAGTTTTGCAGGGGCGGAAGATACGCAGTATTTT	CASSFAGAEDTQYF
TRBV18	NA	TRBJ2-1	TRBD2	TGTGCCAGCTCACCCAAGATGACGGGAGGGCCCTTCGACAATGAGCAGTTCTTC	CASSPKMTGGPFDNEQFF
TRBV27	few	TRBJ1-1	NA	TGTGCCAGCAGTTTCGGGGCGAACACTGAAGCTTTCTTT	CASSFGANTEAFF
TRBV7-3	NA	TRBJ2-3	NA	TGTGCCAGCAGCTTAAAAGGGCTTGGCACAGATACGCAGTATTTT	CASSLKGLGTDTQYF
TRBV7-7	NA	TRBJ2-7	NA	TGTGCCACCACATCCACCGGGACACCGACCTACGAGCAGTACTTC	CATTSTGTPTYEQYF
TRBV5-6	NA	TRBJ2-5	NA	TGTGCCAGCAGCGCGATGTCGGAGACCCAGTACTTC	CASSAMSETQYF
TRBV9	NA	TRBJ2-2	TRBD1	TGTGCCAGCAGTCCCGGGACAGGGCTTGCCGGGGAGCTGTTTTTT	CASSPGTGLAGELFF
TRBV28	NA	TRBJ2-1	NA	TGTGCCAGCAGTTTTATTCCTCGCAGCAGCTCCTACAATGAGCAGTTCTTC	CASSFIPRSSSYNEQFF
TRBV6-5	NA	TRBJ2-7	TRBD1	TGTGCCAGCAGTTATGGCGGACAGGCGAACGAGCAGTACTTC	CASSYGGQANEQYF
TRBV2	once	TRBJ2-3	NA	TGTGCCAGTGAGGGGACTAGCACAGATACGCAGTATTTT	CASEGTSTDTQYF
TRBV7-6	NA	TRBJ2-1	NA	TGTGCCAGCAGCTCCGTCCGGGGCGGACACAATGAGCAGTTCTTC	CASSSVRGGHNEQFF
TRBV5-1	once	TRBJ1-2	NA	TGCGCCAGCAGGGGCCGAAACTATGGCTACACCTTC	CASRGRNYGYTF
TRBV28	NA	TRBJ2-5	TRBD2	TGTGCCAGCAGTTTATCCCTAGTCGGGGGACTAGCGGAAGAGACCCAGTACTTC	CASSLSLVGGLAEETQYF
TRBV29-1	NA	TRBJ2-3	TRBD1	TGCAGCGTTGGTGGGCCCACAGGGGTAACAGATACGCAGTATTTT	CSVGGPTGVTDTQYF
TRBV5-6	once	TRBJ1-5	TRBD1	TGTGCCAGCAGCCAGGGACAGGATAGCAATCAGCCCCAGCATTTT	CASSQGQDSNQPQHF
TRBV5-1	NA	TRBJ2-7	TRBD2	TGCGCCAGCAGCTTGGGGCACCGATCCCGGGACTACTCCTACGAGCAGTACTTC	CASSLGHRSRDYSYEQYF
TRBV15	NA	TRBJ2-7	NA	TGTGCCACCAGCAGCGCCTTTAAACGCTACGAGCAGTACTTC	CATSSAFKRYEQYF
TRBV28	NA	TRBJ1-2	NA	TGTGCCAGCAGTTTAGGGGACGGTTCTAACACCTTC	CASSLGDGSNTF
TRBV10-3	NA	TRBJ2-7	NA	TGTGCCATCAGTGAGTCGACGGGTGATGAGCAGTACTTC	CAISESTGDEQYF
TRBV7-7	NA	TRBJ2-7	NA	TGTGCCAGCAGCCCCGGACAGAAAACTGAGCAGTACTTC	CASSPGQKTEQYF